These 28 T cell receptor beta chains came from one sample sequenced in a study of blood T cell repertoires in COVID-19. The assay was immunoSEQ multiplex PCR, and TCRdb's table has in-frame clones only and misses some. This table holds some 330,000 clones, about 87% found once. The sequenced sample consisted of PBMCs or T cells enriched from blood (not recorded which). Every receptor here comes from a man between 40 and 49 years old in a cohort exposed to, infected with or recovered from COVID-19 (not recorded which).

The V and J genes are TRBV2 and TRBJ1-5, with D possibly TRBD1 on 6 matching bases. Trimming left V 7 bases short and J 6 bases short, with 19 bases between. CDR3 length: 15 amino acids. Per germline, CDR1 SNHLY and CDR2 FYNNEI. CDR3 amino acids: CASKNGGRGPQPQHF. For the CDR3, the DNA is TGTGCCAGCAAGAACGGTGGCAGGGGCCCTCAGCCCCAGCATTTT.

This clone was counted a single time. V gene TRBV24-1 combines with J gene TRBJ2-3; 8 bases are a match to TRBD1. The CDR3 is 15 residues long. The J segment lost 6 bases and the V segment lost 4 bases, leaving 8 bases of the junction unmatched. CDR1 is KGHDR and CDR2 is SFDVKD in the germline V gene. Written as DNA, the CDR3 is TGTGCCACCAGTGACCGACAGGGGACGTCGGATACGCAGTATTTT. Amino acids: CATSDRQGTSDTQYF.

The rearrangement links TRBV18 to TRBJ1-1; a possible D gene is TRBD1 (6 bases). V lost 6 bases, J lost 1 base, and 12 bases lay in between. CDR1 and CDR2 (germline): KGHSH, LQKENI. The CDR3 sequence is 14 residues long. CDR3 bases: TGTGCCAGCTCCCAGGGGTTGGAGAACACTGAAGCTTTCTTT. This sequence encodes CASSQGLENTEAFF. Full variable domain (rest looked up from reference TRBV18 and TRBJ1-1): NAGVMQNPRHLVRRRGQEARLRCSPMKGHSHVYWYRQLPEEGLKFMVYLQKENIIDESGMPKERFSAEFPKEGPSILRIQQVVRGDSAAYFCASSQGLENTEAFFGQGTRLTVV.

The CDR3 nucleotides are TGCGCCAGCAGCCAAGAGGGGGGAGTATACAATGAGCAGTTCTTC. It specifies CASSQEGGVYNEQFF. This chain links TRBV4-1 with TRBJ2-1; perhaps TRBD2 as D (6 bases). The ends were cut back, 0 bases at V and 4 bases at J, with 10 bases in the middle. CDR3 length equals 15 residues. CDR1 is MGHRA, CDR2 YSYEKL, per germline.

The genes are TRBV5-1 and TRBJ2-5; D gene uncertain. The germline CDR1 and CDR2 sequences are SGHRS and YFSETQ. V was cut by 3 bases and J by 1 base, with 7 bases left in between. The CDR3 has 13 residues. The chain's CDR3 is CASSWPFQETQYF. CDR3 DNA: TGCGCCAGCAGCTGGCCATTCCAAGAGACCCAGTACTTC.

This chain uses TRBV7-9 with TRBJ1-2; possible D gene TRBD1, 5 bases. The CDR3 contains 15 residues. The V gene's germline CDR1 is SEHNR and CDR2 FQNEAQ (reference sequence). Deletions cut 1 base from V and 2 bases from J, with 11 bases between. The CDR3 here is CASSLVSGVNYGYTF. CDR3 DNA: TGTGCCAGCAGCTTAGTGTCGGGGGTAAACTATGGCTACACCTTC.

The rearrangement joins TRBV27 to TRBJ2-7, with D perhaps TRBD2 (6 bases). In germline, CDR1 is MNHEY, CDR2 SMNVEV (reference sequence). V was clipped by 4 bases and J by 2 bases, with 24 bases between them. This CDR3 region has 18 residues. CDR3 sequence reads: CASSSVTPGLAETYEQYF. Here the CDR3 DNA reads TGTGCCAGCAGTTCGGTCACCCCCGGGTTAGCGGAGACCTACGAGCAGTACTTC.

This sequence joins TRBV5-5 and TRBJ2-7; a weak D match, TRBD1 (7 bases). CDR1 is SGHKS, CDR2 YYEKEE, per germline (reference sequence). V gave up 3 bases and J gave up 0 bases, with 16 bases separating them. The CDR3 sequence is 16 residues long. CDR3 amino acids: CASSYGGGTASYEQYF. Here the CDR3 DNA reads TGTGCCAGCAGCTATGGTGGCGGGACAGCCTCCTACGAGCAGTACTTC.

This clone was found many times. V gene TRBV14 combines with J gene TRBJ2-7; D gene ambiguous. This CDR3 region has 14 residues. Germline-derived CDR1 and CDR2 are SGHDN and FVKESK. Trimming removed 4 bases at V and 0 bases at J, with 10 bases between. The CDR3 is CASSLQKFSYEQYF. Written as DNA, the CDR3 is TGTGCCAGCAGCCTACAGAAGTTCTCCTACGAGCAGTACTTC.

The chain combines TRBV9 with TRBJ2-1, with 9 bases that match TRBD1. Germline CDR1 and CDR2: SGDLS and YYNGEE. Trimming cost V 2 bases and J 9 bases; bases outside gene matches: 6. This CDR3 spans 14 amino acids. The chain's CDR3 is CASSVVGQGSEQFF. The CDR3 coding sequence is TGTGCCAGCAGCGTTGTGGGACAGGGTAGTGAGCAGTTCTTC.

The count of this clone is one. The rearrangement links TRBV18 to TRBJ1-5, with no clear D. Germline lookup yields CDR1 KGHSH and CDR2 LQKENI. This CDR3 is built from 14 residues. V gave up 3 bases and J gave up 8 bases, with 14 bases separating them. The CDR3 is CASSPGVLSEPQHF. The CDR3 nucleotides read TGTGCCAGCTCACCCGGGGTCCTCTCGGAGCCCCAGCATTTT.

The CDR3 sequence: CASSLAITSGSYNEQFF. DNA of the CDR3: TGTGCCAGCAGCTTAGCTATTACTAGCGGCTCCTACAATGAGCAGTTCTTC. The gene calls are TRBV7-9 and TRBJ2-1, with 8 bases identical to TRBD2. CDR1 is SEHNR, CDR2 FQNEAQ, per germline (reference sequence). V trimming: 0 bases; J trimming: 0 bases; junction bases outside the gene matches: 4. This CDR3 is built from 17 residues.

This chain uses TRBV10-3 with TRBJ2-2, with D possibly TRBD1 on 6 matching bases. The CDR3 is 16 amino acids. V was trimmed by 9 bases and J by 1 base, leaving 18 bases between them. Germline V gives CDR1 ENHRY, CDR2 SYGVKD. CDR3: CAIPSSRGMNTGELFF. The CDR3, as DNA: TGTGCCATTCCTAGCTCCAGGGGAATGAACACCGGGGAGCTGTTTTTT.

The chain uses TRBV10-2 and TRBJ2-1, with TRBD2 identical over 10 bases. The J segment lost 3 bases and the V segment lost 3 bases, leaving 2 bases of the junction unmatched. This CDR3 is built from 15 residues. Germline values: CDR1 WSHSY, CDR2 SAAADI. This CDR3 reads CASSDLAGVYNEQFF. The DNA for the CDR3 is TGCGCCAGCAGTGATCTAGCGGGGGTCTACAATGAGCAGTTCTTC.

This clone was seen only a few times. The genes are TRBV7-9 and TRBJ2-7; 7 bases are a match to TRBD1. The germline CDR1 and CDR2 sequences are SEHNR and FQNEAQ (reference sequence). The CDR3 has 16 residues. With V trimmed by 5 bases and J by 4 bases, 14 bases remained unmatched. DNA for the CDR3: TGTGCCAGCAGCCCTGGGAGTGGACAGGAAGGATACGAGCAGTACTTC. It codes for CASSPGSGQEGYEQYF. Drawing the rest from reference TRBV7-9 and TRBJ2-7, the complete variable domain is DTGVSQNPRHKITKRGQNVTFRCDPISEHNRLYWYRQTLGQGPEFLTYFQNEAQLEKSRLLSDRFSAERPKGSFSTLEIQRTEQGDSAMYLCASSPGSGQEGYEQYFGPGTRLTVT.

The chain is built from TRBV28 and TRBJ2-4; 9 bases align to TRBD1. The CDR3 covers 16 residues. Germline V lookup: CDR1 MDHEN, CDR2 SYDVKM. Losses at the gene ends were 8 bases for V and 0 bases for J; bases not matched to a gene: 8. CDR3 nucleotides: TGTGCCAGCCTCCGACAGGGGGATTTAGCCAAAAACATTCAGTACTTC. It specifies CASLRQGDLAKNIQYF.

The chain employs TRBV7-9 and TRBJ2-1; D remains unclear. Germline CDR1 SEHNR, CDR2 FQNEAQ (reference sequence). The CDR3 spans 18 residues. V shed 3 bases and J shed 0 bases, with 18 bases lying between them. The CDR3 DNA reads as TGTGCCAGCAGCTTTTCGCCTTCGCGGCTAGGCTCCTACAATGAGCAGTTCTTC. This gives the protein CASSFSPSRLGSYNEQFF. Together with reference TRBV7-9 and TRBJ2-1, the CDR3 gives the full variable domain: DTGVSQNPRHKITKRGQNVTFRCDPISEHNRLYWYRQTLGQGPEFLTYFQNEAQLEKSRLLSDRFSAERPKGSFSTLEIQRTEQGDSAMYLCASSFSPSRLGSYNEQFFGPGTRLTVL.

This clone was seen a few times. V is TRBV4-2 and J is TRBJ2-2; TRBD2 is a possible D gene (6 bases). Germline loops: CDR1 LGHNA, CDR2 YNFKEQ. V dropped 0 bases and J dropped 6 bases, with 17 bases sitting between them. This CDR3 has 17 residues. CDR3 nucleotide sequence: TGTGCCAGCAGCCAAGAGCGTGCGGGTGCGGGACCCGGGGAGCTGTTTTTT. Its protein is CASSQERAGAGPGELFF.

V usage is TRBV4-2 and J usage is TRBJ2-1; TRBD1 agrees at 7 bases. The CDR3 extends over 17 amino acids. The ends lost 3 bases at V and 1 base at J; junction bases unmatched: 9. Germline CDR1 LGHNA, CDR2 YNFKEQ. The CDR3 region is CASSQRADRDSYNEQFF. The CDR3 bases are TGTGCCAGCAGCCAGAGGGCTGACAGGGATTCCTACAATGAGCAGTTCTTC.

The chain has TRBV3-1 (or the pseudogene TRBV3-2) and TRBJ2-1; D possibly corresponds to TRBD2 (6 bases). Per the germline V gene, CDR1 is LGHDT and CDR2 is YNNKEL (reference sequence). The CDR3 is 14 residues long. Trimming removed 4 bases at V and 1 base at J, with 8 bases between. CDR3 residues: CASSLSGSYNEQFF. The DNA of the CDR3 is TGTGCCAGCAGCCTAAGCGGGTCCTACAATGAGCAGTTCTTC.

The rearrangement uses TRBV30 and TRBJ2-3; D gene uncertain. The CDR3 is 12 amino acids. V was clipped by 2 bases and J by 5 bases, with 8 bases between them. Germline CDR1 GTSNPN, CDR2 SVGIG (reference sequence). CDR3 loop: CAWSYTEDTQYF. The CDR3 nucleotides are TGTGCCTGGAGTTACACAGAAGATACGCAGTATTTT. The full variable domain, rest sourced from reference TRBV30 and TRBJ2-3, is SQTIHQWPATLVQPVGSPLSLECTVEGTSNPNLYWYRQAAGRGLQLLFYSVGIGQISSEVPQNLSASRPQDRQFILSSKKLLLSDSGFYLCAWSYTEDTQYFGPGTRLTVL.

This sequence joins TRBV28 and TRBJ1-5; 9 positions match TRBD1. The V and J ends lost 6 bases and 0 bases, in that order; junction bases with no gene match: 3. Germline V gene lookup returns CDR1 MDHEN and CDR2 SYDVKM. The CDR3 runs to 15 residues. The CDR3 DNA reads as TGTGCCAGCAGACCACAGGGGGCTAGCAATCAGCCCCAGCATTTT. Its translation is CASRPQGASNQPQHF.

V and J are TRBV27 and TRBJ2-3; D uncertain. The CDR3 is 13 residues long. Germline values: CDR1 MNHEY, CDR2 SMNVEV (reference sequence). The germline V and J ends were trimmed by 0 bases and 5 bases, with 6 bases remaining between them. In DNA form, the CDR3 reads TGTGCCAGCAGTTTATCTCCCCTAGATACGCAGTATTTT. Its protein product is CASSLSPLDTQYF.

The V call is TRBV2, the J call TRBJ2-7, with 8 nucleotides matching TRBD2. The germline V gene has CDR1 SNHLY and CDR2 FYNNEI. J gave up 5 bases and V 4 bases, and 10 bases lay outside the gene matches. This CDR3 comprises 15 residues. The CDR3 protein is CASSGGGAGGHEQYF. CDR3 coding DNA: TGTGCCAGCAGTGGGGGCGGGGCGGGAGGCCACGAGCAGTACTTC.

CDR3 sequence reads: CASSETSGRAGGVVNEQFF. The DNA of the CDR3 is TGTGCCAGCAGCGAGACTAGCGGGAGGGCCGGAGGGGTGGTAAATGAGCAGTTCTTC. This sequence joins TRBV7-9 and TRBJ2-1; 14 bases are shared with TRBD2. Germline V gives CDR1 SEHNR, CDR2 FQNEAQ (reference sequence). The J segment lost 7 bases and the V segment lost 5 bases, leaving 16 bases of the junction unmatched. This CDR3 comprises 19 residues. Filled out from reference TRBV7-9 and TRBJ2-1, the complete variable domain reads DTGVSQNPRHKITKRGQNVTFRCDPISEHNRLYWYRQTLGQGPEFLTYFQNEAQLEKSRLLSDRFSAERPKGSFSTLEIQRTEQGDSAMYLCASSETSGRAGGVVNEQFFGPGTRLTVL.

This sequence joins TRBV6-5 and TRBJ2-2; no clear D. V lost 5 bases to trimming and J lost 1 base, with 5 bases between them. The CDR3 is made up of 13 amino acids. Germline-derived CDR1 and CDR2 are MNHEY and SVGAGI. Here the CDR3 reads CASSSRNTGELFF. The CDR3 DNA reads as TGTGCCAGCAGTAGCCGGAACACCGGGGAGCTGTTTTTT.

The genes are TRBV5-4 and TRBJ2-1, with 12 bases matching TRBD2. CDR3 length equals 15 residues. V was pared by 2 bases and J by 5 bases, with 2 bases of the junction left unmatched. The germline gives CDR1 SGHNT, CDR2 YYREEE (reference sequence). CDR3 bases: TGTGCCAGCAGCTTCCTAGCGGGAGGGGACAATGAGCAGTTCTTC. This translates into CASSFLAGGDNEQFF.

This clone has a handful of counts. J is TRBJ2-7 and V is TRBV28; 10 nucleotides line up with TRBD2. CDR3 length: 15 amino acids. Germline assignment: CDR1 MDHEN and CDR2 SYDVKM. V lost 4 bases to trimming and J lost 0 bases; unmatched junction nucleotides: 3. DNA for the CDR3: TGTGCCAGCAGTTCTAGCGGGAGCAGCTCCTACGAGCAGTACTTC. As protein: CASSSSGSSSYEQYF.